This passage covers 9 T cell receptor beta chains from one sample sequenced in a study of blood T cell repertoires in COVID-19. This table comes from immunoSEQ multiplex PCR, and its TCRdb copy is limited to in-frame clones, with some not included. Of some 220,000 clones listed, approximately 85% are singletons. Input material: peripheral blood. The receptor set was obtained from a woman in her 70s with COVID-19, enrolled during active disease.

This chain connects TRBV3-1 (or the pseudogene TRBV3-2) to TRBJ1-6; D unclear. The CDR3 length is 15 residues. The V gene's germline CDR1 is LGHDT and CDR2 YNNKEL (reference sequence). V was shortened by 1 base and J by 7 bases, with 11 bases between the two germline ends. The CDR3 loop is CASSQGEGNNSPLHF. In nucleotides, the CDR3 is TGTGCCAGCAGCCAAGGAGAGGGTAACAATTCACCCCTCCACTTT.

V usage is TRBV29-1 and J usage is TRBJ1-2; no clear D. V was cut by 2 bases and J by 4 bases, with 14 bases left in between. CDR1 is SQVTM and CDR2 is ANQGSEA in the germline V gene. CDR3 length equals 14 residues. This CDR3 is CSVELGPAGYGYTF. The CDR3 DNA follows: TGCAGCGTTGAACTAGGCCCAGCGGGCTATGGCTACACCTTC.

The chain uses TRBV21-1 and TRBJ2-7; the listed D gene, TRBD1, was not tested against the DNA. TRBV21-1 is a pseudogene segment. The CDR3 consists of 19 residues. The CDR3 DNA reads as TGTGCCAGCAGCTACAGGGGGCGGGACTACAAACAAGCTACACTCGAGCAGTACTTC. It translates to CASSYRGRDYKQATLEQYF.

The CDR3 loop is CAISELSNEKLFF. The CDR3 DNA reads as TGTGCCATCAGTGAGTTGAGTAATGAAAAACTGTTTTTT. The chain recombines TRBV10-3 with TRBJ1-4, with no clear D. CDR1 and CDR2 (germline): ENHRY, SYGVKD. This CDR3 contains 13 residues. V gave up 1 base and J gave up 4 bases, with 4 bases separating them.

This chain links TRBV5-6 with TRBJ1-1; D gene uncertain. Trimming cost V 5 bases and J 5 bases, with 13 bases left between them. Per the germline V gene, CDR1 is SGHDT and CDR2 is YYEEEE. This CDR3 has 13 residues. The chain's CDR3 is CASRRRGVTEAFF. In DNA, the CDR3 is TGTGCCAGCAGACGTCGCGGGGTGACTGAAGCTTTCTTT.

V is TRBV5-4 and J is TRBJ1-1; 11 positions agree with TRBD1. This CDR3 spans 14 amino acids. Germline V gene data show CDR1 as SGHNT and CDR2 as YYREEE (reference sequence). V lost 4 bases to trimming and J lost 6 bases; unmatched junction nucleotides: 5. This CDR3 is CASSPDRGRPEAFF. In DNA, the CDR3 is TGTGCCAGCAGCCCGGACAGGGGGCGGCCTGAAGCTTTCTTT.

The chain is built from TRBV5-1 and TRBJ1-1; D remains unclear. The CDR3 extends over 13 amino acids. The germline V gene has CDR1 SGHRS and CDR2 YFSETQ. Trimming stripped 6 bases from V and 1 base from J, with 10 bases between. CDR3 in DNA: TGCGCCAGCACCAAACTCGAGAACACTGAAGCTTTCTTT. It specifies CASTKLENTEAFF.

This clone was observed once. The chain links TRBV5-1 to TRBJ2-5; 7 bases are shared with TRBD2. V trimming: 6 bases; J trimming: 5 bases; junction bases outside the gene matches: 13. The CDR3 contains 15 residues. Per the germline V gene, CDR1 is SGHRS and CDR2 is YFSETQ. The CDR3 sequence: CASNDASGEGETQYF. CDR3 DNA sequence: TGCGCCAGCAACGACGCAAGCGGGGAAGGGGAGACCCAGTACTTC. Full variable domain (missing parts from reference TRBV5-1 and TRBJ2-5): KAGVTQTPRYLIKTRGQQVTLSCSPISGHRSVSWYQQTPGQGLQFLFEYFSETQRNKGNFPGRFSGRQFSNSRSEMNVSTLELGDSALYLCASNDASGEGETQYFGPGTRLLVL.

The rearrangement uses TRBV3-1 (or the pseudogene TRBV3-2) and TRBJ1-2; 10 positions match TRBD1. Germline trimming cut 1 base from V and 12 bases from J; bases unmatched to any gene: 8. Germline CDR1 reads LGHDT; CDR2 reads YNNKEL (reference sequence). The CDR3 has 14 residues. The CDR3 DNA follows: TGTGCCAGCAGCCAAGGGGGACAGGGGCCTAGGGACACCTTC. Protein product: CASSQGGQGPRDTF.